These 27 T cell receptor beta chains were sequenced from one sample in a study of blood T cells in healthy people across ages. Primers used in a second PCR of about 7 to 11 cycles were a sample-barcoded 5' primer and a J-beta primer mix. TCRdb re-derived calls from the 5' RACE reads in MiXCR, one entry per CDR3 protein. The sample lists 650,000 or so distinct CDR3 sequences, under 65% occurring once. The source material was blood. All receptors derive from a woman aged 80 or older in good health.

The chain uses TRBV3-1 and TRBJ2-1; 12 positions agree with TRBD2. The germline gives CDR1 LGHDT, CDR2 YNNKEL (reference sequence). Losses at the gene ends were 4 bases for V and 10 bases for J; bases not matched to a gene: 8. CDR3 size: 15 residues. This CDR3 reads CASSRSSGGVFEQFF. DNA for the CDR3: TGTGCCAGCAGCCGATCTAGCGGGGGGGTATTCGAGCAGTTCTTC.

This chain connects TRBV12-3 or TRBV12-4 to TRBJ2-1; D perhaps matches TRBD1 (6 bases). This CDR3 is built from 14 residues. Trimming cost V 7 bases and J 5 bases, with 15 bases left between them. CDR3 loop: CASTAGDTNNEQFF. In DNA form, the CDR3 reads TGTGCCAGCACCGCCGGGGACACCAACAATGAGCAGTTCTTC.

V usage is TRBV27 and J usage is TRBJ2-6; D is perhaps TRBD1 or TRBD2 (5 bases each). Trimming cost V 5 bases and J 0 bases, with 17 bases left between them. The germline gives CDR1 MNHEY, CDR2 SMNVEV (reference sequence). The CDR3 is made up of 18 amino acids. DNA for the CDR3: TGTGCCAGCAGTAGGGACGTTGAATGGATCTCTGGGGCCAACGTCCTGACTTTC. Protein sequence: CASSRDVEWISGANVLTF.

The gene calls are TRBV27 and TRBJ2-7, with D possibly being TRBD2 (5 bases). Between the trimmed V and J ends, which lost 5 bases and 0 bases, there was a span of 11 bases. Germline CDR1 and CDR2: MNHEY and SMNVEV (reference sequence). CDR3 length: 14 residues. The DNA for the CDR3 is TGTGCCAGCAGTCCGGACTGGTACTCCTACGAGCAGTACTTC. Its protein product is CASSPDWYSYEQYF.

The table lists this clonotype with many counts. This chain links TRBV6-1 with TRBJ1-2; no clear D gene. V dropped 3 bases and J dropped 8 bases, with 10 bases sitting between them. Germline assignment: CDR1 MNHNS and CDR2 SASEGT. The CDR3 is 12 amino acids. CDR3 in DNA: TGTGCCAGCAGTGAGACGGTCTTGGGCTACACCTTC. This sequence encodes CASSETVLGYTF.

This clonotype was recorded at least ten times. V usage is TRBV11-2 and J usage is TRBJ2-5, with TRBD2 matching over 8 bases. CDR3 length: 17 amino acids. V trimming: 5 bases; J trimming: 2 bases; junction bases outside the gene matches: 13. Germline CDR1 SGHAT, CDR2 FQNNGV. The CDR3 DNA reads TGTGCCAGCAGCCTAGGGAGGGCTAGCGGGTTGCAAGAGACCCAGTACTTC. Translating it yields CASSLGRASGLQETQYF. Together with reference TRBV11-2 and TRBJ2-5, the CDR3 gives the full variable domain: EAGVAQSPRYKIIEKRQSVAFWCNPISGHATLYWYQQILGQGPKLLIQFQNNGVVDDSQLPKDRFSAERLKGVDSTLKIQPAKLEDSAVYLCASSLGRASGLQETQYFGPGTRLLVL.

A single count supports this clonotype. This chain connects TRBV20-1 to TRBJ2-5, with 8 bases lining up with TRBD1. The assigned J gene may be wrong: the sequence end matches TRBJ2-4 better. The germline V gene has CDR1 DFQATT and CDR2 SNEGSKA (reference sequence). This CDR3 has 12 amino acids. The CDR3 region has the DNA TGCAGTGCTAGAGAGACAGGGGCCATTCAGTACTTC. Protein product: CSARETGAIQYF.

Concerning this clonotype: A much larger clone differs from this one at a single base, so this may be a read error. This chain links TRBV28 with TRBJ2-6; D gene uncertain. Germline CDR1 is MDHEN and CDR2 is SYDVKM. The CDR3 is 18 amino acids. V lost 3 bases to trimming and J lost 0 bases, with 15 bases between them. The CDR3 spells CASSFLRFGDSGANVLTF. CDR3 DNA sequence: TGTGCCAGCAGTTTTCTGCGGTTTGGGGACTCTGGGGCCAACGTCCTGACTTTC.

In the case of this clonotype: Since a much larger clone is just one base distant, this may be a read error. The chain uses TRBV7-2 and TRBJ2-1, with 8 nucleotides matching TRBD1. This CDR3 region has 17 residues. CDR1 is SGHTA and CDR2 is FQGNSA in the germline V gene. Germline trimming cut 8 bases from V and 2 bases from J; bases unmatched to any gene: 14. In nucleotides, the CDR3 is TGTGCCAGCGGCGGAGTACAGGGGGTGAACGCCTACAATGAGCAGTTCTTC. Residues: CASGGVQGVNAYNEQFF.

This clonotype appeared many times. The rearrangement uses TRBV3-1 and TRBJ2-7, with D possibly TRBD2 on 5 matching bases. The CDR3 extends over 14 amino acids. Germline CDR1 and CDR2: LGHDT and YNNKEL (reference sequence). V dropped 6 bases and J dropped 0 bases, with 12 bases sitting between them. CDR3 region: CASSPSKSSYEQYF. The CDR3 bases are TGTGCCAGCAGTCCTAGCAAGAGCTCCTACGAGCAGTACTTC.

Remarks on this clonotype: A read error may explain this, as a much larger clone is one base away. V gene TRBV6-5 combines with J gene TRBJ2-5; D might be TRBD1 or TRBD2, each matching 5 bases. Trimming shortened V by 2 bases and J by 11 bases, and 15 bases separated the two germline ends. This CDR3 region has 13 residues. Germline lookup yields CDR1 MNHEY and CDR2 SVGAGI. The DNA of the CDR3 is TGTGCCAGCAGTTACGGGACCTACAATGAGCAGTACTTC. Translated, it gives CASSYGTYNEQYF.

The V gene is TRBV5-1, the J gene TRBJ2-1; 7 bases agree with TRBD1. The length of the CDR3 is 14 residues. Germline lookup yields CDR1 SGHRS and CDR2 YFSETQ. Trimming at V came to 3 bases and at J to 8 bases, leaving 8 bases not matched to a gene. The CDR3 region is CASSWGTEVDEQFF. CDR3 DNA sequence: TGCGCCAGCAGCTGGGGGACAGAGGTAGATGAGCAGTTCTTC.

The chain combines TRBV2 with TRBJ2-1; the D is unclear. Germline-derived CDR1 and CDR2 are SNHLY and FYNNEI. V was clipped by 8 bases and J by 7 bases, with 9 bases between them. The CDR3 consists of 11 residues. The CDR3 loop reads CASLQYNEQFF. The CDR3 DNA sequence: TGTGCCAGCCTACAGTATAATGAGCAGTTCTTC.

CDR3 sequence: CASSPRTLRDTQYF. The CDR3 nucleotides are TGTGCCAGCAGTCCCCGTACCTTGAGAGATACGCAGTATTTT. This chain uses TRBV27 with TRBJ2-3; D is ambiguous. CDR1 and CDR2 from the germline V gene are MNHEY and SMNVEV (reference sequence). V was trimmed by 5 bases and J by 5 bases, leaving 14 bases between them. This CDR3 has 14 residues.

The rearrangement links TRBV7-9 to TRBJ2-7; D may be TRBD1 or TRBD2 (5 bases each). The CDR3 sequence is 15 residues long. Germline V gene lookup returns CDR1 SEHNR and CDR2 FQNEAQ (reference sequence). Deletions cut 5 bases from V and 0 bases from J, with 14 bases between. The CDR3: CASSQGTGSSYEQYF. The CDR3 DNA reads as TGTGCCAGCAGCCAAGGGACGGGGAGCTCCTACGAGCAGTACTTC.

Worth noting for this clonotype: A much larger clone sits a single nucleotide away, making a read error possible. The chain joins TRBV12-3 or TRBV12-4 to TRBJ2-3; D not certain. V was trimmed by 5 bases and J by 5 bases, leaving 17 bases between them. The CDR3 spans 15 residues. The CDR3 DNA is TGTGCCAGCAGTCCCGGGTACGGACGGGTAGATACGCAGTATTTT. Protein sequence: CASSPGYGRVDTQYF.

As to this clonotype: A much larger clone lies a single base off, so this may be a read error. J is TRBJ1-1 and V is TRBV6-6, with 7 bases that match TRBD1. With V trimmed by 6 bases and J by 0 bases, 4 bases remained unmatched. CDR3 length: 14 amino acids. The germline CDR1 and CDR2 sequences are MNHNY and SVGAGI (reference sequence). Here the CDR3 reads CASRAGTVNTEAFF. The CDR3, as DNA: TGTGCCAGCAGGGCCGGGACAGTGAACACTGAAGCTTTCTTT.

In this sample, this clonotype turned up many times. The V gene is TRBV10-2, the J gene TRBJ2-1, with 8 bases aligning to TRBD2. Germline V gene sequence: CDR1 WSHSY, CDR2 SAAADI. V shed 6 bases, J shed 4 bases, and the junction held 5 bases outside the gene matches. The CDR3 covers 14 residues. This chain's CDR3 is CASRIAGTYNEQFF. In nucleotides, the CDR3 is TGCGCCAGCAGAATAGCGGGAACTTACAATGAGCAGTTCTTC.

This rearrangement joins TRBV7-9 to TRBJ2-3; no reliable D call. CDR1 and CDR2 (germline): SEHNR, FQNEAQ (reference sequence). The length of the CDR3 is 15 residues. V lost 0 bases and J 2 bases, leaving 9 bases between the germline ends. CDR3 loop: CASSLAGSATDTQYF. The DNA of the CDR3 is TGTGCCAGCAGCTTAGCAGGGTCCGCCACAGATACGCAGTATTTT.

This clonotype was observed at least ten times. CDR3 DNA: TGCAGCGCCTATGGGAACTATGGCTACACCTTC. Residues: CSAYGNYGYTF. The V call is TRBV29-1, the J call TRBJ1-2; D is uncertain. Germline V gene data show CDR1 as SQVTM and CDR2 as ANQGSEA. The CDR3 covers 11 residues. Trimming cost V 7 bases and J 2 bases, with 8 bases left between them.

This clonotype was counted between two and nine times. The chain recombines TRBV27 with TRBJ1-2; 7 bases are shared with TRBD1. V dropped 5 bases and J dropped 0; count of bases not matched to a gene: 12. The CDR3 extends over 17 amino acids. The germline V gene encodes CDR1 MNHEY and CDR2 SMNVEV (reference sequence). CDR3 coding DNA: TGTGCCAGCAGTACCATCCGACAGGGATTAGCTAACTATGGCTACACCTTC. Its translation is CASSTIRQGLANYGYTF.

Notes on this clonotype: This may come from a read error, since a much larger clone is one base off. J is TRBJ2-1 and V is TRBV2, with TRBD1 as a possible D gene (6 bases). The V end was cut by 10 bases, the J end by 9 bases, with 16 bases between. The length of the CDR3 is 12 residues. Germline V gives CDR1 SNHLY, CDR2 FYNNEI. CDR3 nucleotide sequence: TGTGCCAACAACGAGGGGGTTGGTGAGCAGTTCTTC. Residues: CANNEGVGEQFF.

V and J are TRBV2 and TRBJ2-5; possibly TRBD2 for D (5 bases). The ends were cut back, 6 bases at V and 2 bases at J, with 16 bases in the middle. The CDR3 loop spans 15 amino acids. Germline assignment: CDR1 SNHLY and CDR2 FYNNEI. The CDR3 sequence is CASSKLSGSQETQYF. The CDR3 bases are TGTGCCAGCAGCAAGCTGTCGGGATCGCAAGAGACCCAGTACTTC. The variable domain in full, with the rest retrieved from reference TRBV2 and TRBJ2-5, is EPEVTQTPSHQVTQMGQEVILRCVPISNHLYFYWYRQILGQKVEFLVSFYNNEISEKSEIFDDQFSVERPDGSNFTLKIRSTKLEDSAMYFCASSKLSGSQETQYFGPGTRLLVL.

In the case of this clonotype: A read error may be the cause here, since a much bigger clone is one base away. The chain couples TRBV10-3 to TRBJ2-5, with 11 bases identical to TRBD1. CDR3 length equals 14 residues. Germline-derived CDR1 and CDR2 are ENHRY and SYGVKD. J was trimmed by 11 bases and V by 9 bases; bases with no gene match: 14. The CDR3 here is CAIQGTGGYNEQYF. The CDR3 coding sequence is TGTGCCATTCAGGGGACAGGGGGATACAATGAGCAGTACTTC.

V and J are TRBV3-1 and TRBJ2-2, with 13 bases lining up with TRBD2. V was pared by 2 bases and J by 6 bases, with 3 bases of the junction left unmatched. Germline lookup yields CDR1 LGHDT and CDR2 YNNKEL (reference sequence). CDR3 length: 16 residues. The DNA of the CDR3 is TGTGCCAGCAGCCAAAGGACTAGCGGGAGTTCCGGGGAGCTGTTTTTT. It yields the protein CASSQRTSGSSGELFF.

CDR3 sequence (DNA): TGTGCCAGCAGCGCGGGACTAGCGGGGGCCCTACCTAGCACAGATACGCAGTATTTT. Amino acid sequence: CASSAGLAGALPSTDTQYF. This chain connects TRBV11-2 to TRBJ2-3, with 14 positions matching TRBD2. The germline CDR1 and CDR2 sequences are SGHAT and FQNNGV. The junction had 10 bases not matched to a gene; V was cut back by 5 bases and J by 0 bases. This CDR3 spans 19 amino acids.

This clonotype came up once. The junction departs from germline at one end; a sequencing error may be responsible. CDR3 nucleotides: TGCGCCAGCAGCTCAAGGTATTACTCCTACGAGCAGTGCTTC. Its translation is CASSSRYYSYEQCF. The chain combines TRBV5-1 with TRBJ2-7; no firm D call. Germline V gene data show CDR1 as SGHRS and CDR2 as YFSETQ. The CDR3 is made up of 14 amino acids.